A single sample gave rise to the 23 T cell receptor beta chains below, sequenced in a study of metastatic and nonmetastatic thyroid tumors. Patients had received no treatment of any kind before thyroid surgery. TCRdb re-called the PCR reads via MiXCR. The profile covers 35,000 to 40,000 clones, with around a sixth appearing a single time and more than 9% taken by the ten largest. Sequenced input: tumor tissue. These receptors were collected from a female donor with papillary thyroid cancer or a benign thyroid nodule (not recorded which). Some clones in this sample may be carry-over from other donors' samples.

The sample holds many counts of this clone. Other DNA sequences of this sample code for an identical CDR3. The V and J genes are TRBV19 and TRBJ1-2, with TRBD1 matching 8 bases. Germline values: CDR1 LNHDA, CDR2 SQIVND (reference sequence). V was clipped by 5 bases and J by 7 bases; unmatched bases: 9. The CDR3 covers 14 residues. The CDR3 region is CASSRGQGIRGYTF. CDR3 coding DNA: TGTGCCAGTAGTCGTGGACAGGGTATCCGTGGCTACACCTTC.

This clone has just a few counts. This chain links TRBV27 with TRBJ1-6, with D possibly matching TRBD1 (5 bases). The V gene lost 5 bases and the J gene lost 8 bases, with 19 bases spanning the gap. CDR1 MNHEY and CDR2 SMNVEV come from the germline V gene (reference sequence). This CDR3 spans 16 amino acids. CDR3 loop: CASSAYPVGGDSPLHF. The CDR3 DNA follows: TGTGCCAGCAGTGCGTACCCGGTGGGGGGGGATTCACCCCTCCACTTT.

This clone has a count of ten or more. The chain recombines TRBV6-1 with TRBJ1-6, with D perhaps TRBD1 (6 bases). Germline-derived CDR1 and CDR2 are MNHNS and SASEGT. The CDR3 is made up of 14 amino acids. Trimming stripped 5 bases from V and 6 bases from J, with 11 bases between. Here the CDR3 DNA reads TGTGCCAGCAGTAAGACAGGTTTTAATTCACCCCTCCACTTT. Translation: CASSKTGFNSPLHF.

This clone was observed a few times. The J gene is TRBJ2-7, the V gene TRBV6-5; D is uncertain. CDR3 length equals 13 residues. V lost 8 bases, J lost 6 bases, and 17 bases lay in between. Germline V gene lookup returns CDR1 MNHEY and CDR2 SVGAGI. The CDR3 DNA sequence: TGTGCCAGCGTCTACTCAATAGACCTCGAGCAGTACTTC. Protein: CASVYSIDLEQYF.

This clone was observed at least ten times. V gene TRBV28 combines with J gene TRBJ2-5; TRBD1 aligns across 7 bases. Germline values: CDR1 MDHEN, CDR2 SYDVKM. The CDR3 is 13 residues long. Trimming took 7 bases from V and 5 from J; bases not matched to a gene: 7. The CDR3 reads CASITQGTETQYF. Written as DNA, the CDR3 is TGTGCCAGCATTACACAGGGGACGGAGACCCAGTACTTC.

The chain has TRBV6-1 and TRBJ2-7, with 10 nucleotides matching TRBD1. Germline V CDR1 and CDR2: MNHNS, SASEGT. The CDR3 covers 17 residues. J was trimmed by 3 bases and V by 7 bases; bases with no gene match: 15. DNA of the CDR3: TGTGCCAGCATTGGCACCGGGACAGGGGTCCCCAACTACGAGCAGTACTTC. Translating it yields CASIGTGTGVPNYEQYF.

This clone has at least ten counts. J is TRBJ2-3 and V is TRBV6-5, with 10 bases identical to TRBD2. The CDR3 covers 15 residues. Trimming at V came to 4 bases and at J to 5 bases, leaving 6 bases not matched to a gene. CDR1 is MNHEY and CDR2 is SVGAGI in the germline V gene. This CDR3 reads CASSSRTSGEDTQYF. CDR3 DNA sequence: TGTGCCAGCAGTTCTCGGACTAGCGGCGAAGATACGCAGTATTTT.

This clone was picked up many times. The genes are TRBV5-1 and TRBJ2-3; TRBD1 might be the D (6 bases). The V and J ends lost 1 base and 0 bases respectively, with 15 bases between them. The CDR3 totals 17 residues. Germline V gene data show CDR1 as SGHRS and CDR2 as YFSETQ. The CDR3 sequence: CASSLRWDKASTDTQYF. CDR3 coding DNA: TGCGCCAGCAGCTTGAGATGGGACAAGGCTAGCACAGATACGCAGTATTTT.

This clone came up many times. The chain carries TRBV6-5 and TRBJ2-2, with 10 bases matching TRBD1. Germline V gives CDR1 MNHEY, CDR2 SVGAGI. This CDR3 comprises 18 residues. With 6 bases clipped from V and 6 bases from J, the junction kept 16 bases outside the gene matches. The CDR3 here is CASRWDRGLQKTPGELFF. CDR3 sequence (DNA): TGTGCCAGCAGGTGGGACAGGGGCCTACAGAAAACGCCCGGGGAGCTGTTTTTT.

As to this clone: The junction departs from the called germline gene at one end, perhaps through a read error. The chain recombines TRBV20-1 with TRBJ2-3, with D perhaps assigned TRBD1 or TRBD2 (5 bases each). CDR1 and CDR2 (germline): DFQATT, SNEGSKA (reference sequence). The CDR3 extends over 16 amino acids. CDR3 nucleotides: TGCAGTACTAGGTGGGAAAGGGGATTTTACACAGATACGCAGTATTTT. Amino acid sequence: CSTRWERGFYTDTQYF.

The chain is built from TRBV10-3 and TRBJ2-7, with a weak D call TRBD1 (6 bases). This CDR3 spans 12 amino acids. Germline assignment: CDR1 ENHRY and CDR2 SYGVKD. V dropped 10 bases and J dropped 6 bases, with 16 bases sitting between them. The DNA of the CDR3 is TGTGCCACCGCGACAGGCTCTCTCGAGCAGTACTTC. Translated, it gives CATATGSLEQYF.

At least ten counts were recorded for this clone. This sample includes further DNA sequences coding for the same CDR3. The V call is TRBV6-1, the J call TRBJ2-7; a weak D match, TRBD2 (6 bases). V dropped 5 bases and J dropped 3 bases, with 8 bases sitting between them. CDR3 length: 12 residues. CDR1 and CDR2 from the germline V gene are MNHNS and SASEGT. Here the CDR3 DNA reads TGTGCCAGCAGTCGACTAGTCTACGAGCAGTACTTC. Its translation is CASSRLVYEQYF.

Regarding this clone: A much more abundant neighbour one base away suggests this may be a read error. The chain combines TRBV12-3 or TRBV12-4 with TRBJ1-1; D gene ambiguous. The CDR3 totals 11 residues. Trimming shortened V by 8 bases and J by 11 bases, and 15 bases separated the two germline ends. The CDR3 sequence is CASGYAGRAFF. For the CDR3, the DNA is TGTGCCAGCGGATACGCCGGGAGGGCTTTCTTT.

The chain couples TRBV14 to TRBJ1-1, with D unclear. Trimming took off 3 bases at V and 8 bases at J, with 10 bases between the two ends. Germline assignment: CDR1 SGHDN and CDR2 FVKESK. The CDR3 is 12 residues long. DNA for the CDR3: TGTGCCAGCAGCCAGGTTGTCGGGGAAGCTTTCTTT. Translated: CASSQVVGEAFF.

This clone has a count of ten or more. The rearrangement uses TRBV9 and TRBJ2-1; 7 bases agree with TRBD2. Germline-derived CDR1 and CDR2 are SGDLS and YYNGEE. The CDR3 sequence is 14 residues long. Unmatched junction bases numbered 7, after V lost 2 bases and J lost 8 bases. CDR3 residues: CASSVTGRTDEQFF. The CDR3, as DNA: TGTGCCAGCAGCGTGACCGGGAGGACTGATGAGCAGTTCTTC.

With regard to this clone: Other DNA sequences in the sample encode the same CDR3. The V gene is TRBV28, the J gene TRBJ1-6; D is unclear. The CDR3 contains 14 residues. Germline CDR1 and CDR2: MDHEN and SYDVKM. Trimming shortened V by 6 bases and J by 10 bases, and 16 bases separated the two germline ends. The CDR3 reads CASRPTVLGSPLHF. DNA for the CDR3: TGTGCCAGCAGGCCTACAGTGCTGGGATCACCCCTCCACTTT.

This clone was counted many times. V is TRBV6-2 or TRBV6-3 and J is TRBJ1-5, with TRBD1 matching 9 bases. The CDR3 contains 19 residues. Germline CDR1 MNHEY, CDR2 SVGEGT. Trimming cost V 4 bases and J 1 base; bases outside gene matches: 14. CDR3 sequence (DNA): TGTGCCAGCAGTTCACTAGGGGGACAGGGCAGGCACAGCAATCAGCCCCAGCATTTT. Residues: CASSSLGGQGRHSNQPQHF.

The chain joins TRBV30 to TRBJ1-6, with 8 bases identical to TRBD1. The CDR3 has 16 amino acids. V lost 0 bases and J lost 6; bases outside the gene matches: 7. Germline CDR1 is GTSNPN and CDR2 is SVGIG (reference sequence). The DNA for the CDR3 is TGTGCCTGGAGTGTACCGGGAACAGGGGGTAATTCACCCCTCCACTTT. Protein product: CAWSVPGTGGNSPLHF.

This clone was seen ten or more times. The V and J genes are TRBV25-1 and TRBJ1-6; D is undetermined. This CDR3 region has 14 residues. The germline V gene has CDR1 MGHDK and CDR2 SYGVNS. Trimming took 3 bases from V and 10 from J, leaving 13 bases between them. The CDR3 nucleotides read TGTGCCAGCAGTGACTGGCAGGAAGGGTCACCCCTCCACTTT. It codes for CASSDWQEGSPLHF.

In this sample, this clone turned up many times. V usage is TRBV6-1 and J usage is TRBJ2-7; D might be TRBD1 (6 bases). Germline assignment: CDR1 MNHNS and CDR2 SASEGT. The CDR3 totals 14 residues. The ends were cut back, 5 bases at V and 5 bases at J, with 16 bases in the middle. The CDR3 loop reads CASSSFGTNNEQYF. The CDR3 region has the DNA TGTGCCAGCAGTTCTTTCGGGACAAACAACGAGCAGTACTTC.

This clone appeared many times. This could be a read error, since a much larger clone is one nucleotide away. V usage is TRBV6-6 and J usage is TRBJ2-7; D uncertain. CDR1 and CDR2 from the germline V gene are MNHNY and SVGAGI (reference sequence). The CDR3 has 15 amino acids. The CDR3, as DNA: TGTGCCAGCAGTTACTCGGTCCAGCCAGATTACGGGCAGTACTTC. Translating gives CASSYSVQPDYGQYF.

This chain uses TRBV28 with TRBJ2-3; TRBD1 is a possible D gene (6 bases). Trimming removed 9 bases at V and 1 base at J, with 14 bases between. The germline gives CDR1 MDHEN, CDR2 SYDVKM. This CDR3 is built from 14 residues. This chain's CDR3 is CASSPDSCTDTQYF. The CDR3 nucleotides are TGTGCCAGTAGCCCGGACAGTTGCACAGATACGCAGTATTTT.

This clone was observed many times. This rearrangement joins TRBV25-1 to TRBJ1-1; 9 bases are shared with TRBD1. The germline V gene has CDR1 MGHDK and CDR2 SYGVNS. This CDR3 spans 13 amino acids. Trimming cost V 4 bases and J 5 bases; bases outside gene matches: 2. The CDR3 DNA sequence: TGTGCCAGCAGTGGGACAGGGGAAACTGAAGCTTTCTTT. Translation: CASSGTGETEAFF.